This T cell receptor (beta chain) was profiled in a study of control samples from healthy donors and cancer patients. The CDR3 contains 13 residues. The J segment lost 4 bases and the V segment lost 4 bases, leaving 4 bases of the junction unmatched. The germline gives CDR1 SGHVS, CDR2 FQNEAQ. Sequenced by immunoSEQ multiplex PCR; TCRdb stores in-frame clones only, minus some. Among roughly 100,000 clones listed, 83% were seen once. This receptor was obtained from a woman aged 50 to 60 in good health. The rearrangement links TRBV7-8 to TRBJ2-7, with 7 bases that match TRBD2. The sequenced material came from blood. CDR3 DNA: TGTGCCAGCAGCTCGACTAGCCGGTACGAGCAGTACTTC. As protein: CASSSTSRYEQYF.